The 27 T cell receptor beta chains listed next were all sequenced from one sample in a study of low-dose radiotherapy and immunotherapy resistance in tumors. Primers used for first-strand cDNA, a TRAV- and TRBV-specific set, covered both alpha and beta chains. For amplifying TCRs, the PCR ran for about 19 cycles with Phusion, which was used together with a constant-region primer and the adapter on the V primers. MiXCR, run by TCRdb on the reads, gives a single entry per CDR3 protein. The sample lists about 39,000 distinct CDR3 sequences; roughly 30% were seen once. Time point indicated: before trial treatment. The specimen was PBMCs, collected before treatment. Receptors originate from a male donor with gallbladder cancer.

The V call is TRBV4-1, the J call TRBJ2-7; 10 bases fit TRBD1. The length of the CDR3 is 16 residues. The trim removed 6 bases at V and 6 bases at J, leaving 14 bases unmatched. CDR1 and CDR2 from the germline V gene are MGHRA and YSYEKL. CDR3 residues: CASRPSPGTGVSEQYF. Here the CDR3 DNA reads TGCGCCAGCAGACCCTCCCCCGGGACAGGGGTAAGCGAGCAGTACTTC.

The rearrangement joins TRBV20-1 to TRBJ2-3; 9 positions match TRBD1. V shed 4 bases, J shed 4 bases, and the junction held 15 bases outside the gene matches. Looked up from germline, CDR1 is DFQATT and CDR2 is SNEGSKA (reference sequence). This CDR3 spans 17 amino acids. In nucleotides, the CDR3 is TGCAGTGCTACCCCGATCTCCGGGACAGGGAAGTCAGATACGCAGTATTTT. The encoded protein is CSATPISGTGKSDTQYF.

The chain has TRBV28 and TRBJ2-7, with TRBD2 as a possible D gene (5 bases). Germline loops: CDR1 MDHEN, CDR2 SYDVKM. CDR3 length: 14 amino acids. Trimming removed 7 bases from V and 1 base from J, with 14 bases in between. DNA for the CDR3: TGTGCCAGCACCCTTTCGGGGTTTTCCTACGAGCAGTACTTC. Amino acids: CASTLSGFSYEQYF.

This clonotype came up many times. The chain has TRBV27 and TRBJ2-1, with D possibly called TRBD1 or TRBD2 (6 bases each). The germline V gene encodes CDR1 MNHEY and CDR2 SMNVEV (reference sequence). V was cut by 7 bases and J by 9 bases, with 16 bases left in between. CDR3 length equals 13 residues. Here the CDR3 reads CASKGIKGGEQFF. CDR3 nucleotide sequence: TGTGCCAGCAAAGGCATTAAGGGGGGTGAGCAGTTCTTC.

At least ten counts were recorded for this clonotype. The CDR3 loop is CASSEIGRGSTDTQYF. The CDR3 nucleotides read TGTGCCAGCAGTGAAATAGGCAGGGGAAGCACAGATACGCAGTATTTT. J is TRBJ2-3 and V is TRBV25-1, with D tentatively TRBD1 (6 bases). V shed 2 bases and J shed 0 bases, with 12 bases lying between them. The CDR3 spans 16 residues. Germline V gives CDR1 MGHDK, CDR2 SYGVNS.

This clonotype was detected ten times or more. The CDR3 protein is CASSPNMGTQYF. For the CDR3, the DNA is TGTGCCAGCAGCCCAAACATGGGTACGCAGTATTTT. The J gene is TRBJ2-3, the V gene TRBV7-9; D is ambiguous. The V end lost 5 bases, the J end lost 8 bases, and 11 bases lay between the germline ends. Per germline, CDR1 SEHNR and CDR2 FQNEAQ (reference sequence). This CDR3 has 12 amino acids. Filled out from reference TRBV7-9 and TRBJ2-3, the complete variable domain reads DTGVSQNPRHKITKRGQNVTFRCDPISEHNRLYWYRQTLGQGPEFLTYFQNEAQLEKSRLLSDRFSAERPKGSFSTLEIQRTEQGDSAMYLCASSPNMGTQYFGPGTRLTVL.

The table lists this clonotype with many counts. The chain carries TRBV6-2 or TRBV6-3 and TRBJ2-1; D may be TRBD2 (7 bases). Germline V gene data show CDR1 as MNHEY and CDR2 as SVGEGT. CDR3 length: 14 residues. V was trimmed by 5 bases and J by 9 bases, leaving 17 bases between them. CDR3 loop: CASSRGGVDGEQFF. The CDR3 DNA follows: TGTGCCAGCAGTAGGGGGGGGGTGGATGGTGAGCAGTTCTTC.

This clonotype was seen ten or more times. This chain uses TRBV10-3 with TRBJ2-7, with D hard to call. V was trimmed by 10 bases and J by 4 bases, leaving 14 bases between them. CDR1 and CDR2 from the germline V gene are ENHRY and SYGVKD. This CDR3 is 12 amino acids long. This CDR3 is CATEDRTYEQYF. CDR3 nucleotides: TGTGCCACCGAGGACCGCACTTACGAGCAGTACTTC.

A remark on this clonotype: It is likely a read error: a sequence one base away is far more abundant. The chain's CDR3 is CASSISGSGPSLANTRELFF. The CDR3 region has the DNA TGTGCCAGCTCCATCTCGGGGAGCGGGCCCAGCCTCGCGAACACCAGGGAGCTGTTTTTT. The chain uses TRBV26 and TRBJ2-2; the table gives TRBD2 as D, unverified against the DNA. TRBV26 is shown as a pseudogene. CDR3 length: 20 residues.

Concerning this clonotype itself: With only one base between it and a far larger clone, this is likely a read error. CDR3 DNA sequence: TGTGCCAGCAGCCGCGGGACAGGGGGCTATTGGGACGCTGAAGCTTTCTTT. It codes for CASSRGTGGYWDAEAFF. The gene calls are TRBV11-2 and TRBJ1-1; 12 bases align to TRBD1. Germline V gives CDR1 SGHAT, CDR2 FQNNGV. The ends lost 5 bases at V and 6 bases at J; junction bases unmatched: 13. This CDR3 comprises 17 residues.

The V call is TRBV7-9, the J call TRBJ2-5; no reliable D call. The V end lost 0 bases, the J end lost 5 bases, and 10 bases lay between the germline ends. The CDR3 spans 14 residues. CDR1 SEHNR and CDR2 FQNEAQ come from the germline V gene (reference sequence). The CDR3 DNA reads TGTGCCAGCAGCTTAGCGTCCCTCGCGGAGACCCAGTACTTC. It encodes CASSLASLAETQYF.

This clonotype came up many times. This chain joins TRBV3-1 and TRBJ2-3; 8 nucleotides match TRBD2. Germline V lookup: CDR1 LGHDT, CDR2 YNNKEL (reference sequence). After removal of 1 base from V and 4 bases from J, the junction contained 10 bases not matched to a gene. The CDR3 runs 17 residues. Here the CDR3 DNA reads TGTGCCAGCAGCCAAGGCCCCAAGCGGGGGCGCCCAGATACGCAGTATTTT. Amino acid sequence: CASSQGPKRGRPDTQYF.

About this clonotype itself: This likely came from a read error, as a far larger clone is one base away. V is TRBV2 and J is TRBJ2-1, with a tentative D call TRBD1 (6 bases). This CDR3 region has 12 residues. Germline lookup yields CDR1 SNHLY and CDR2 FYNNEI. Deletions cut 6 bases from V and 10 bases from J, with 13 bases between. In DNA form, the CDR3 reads TGTGCCAGCAGACAGGGCTCCTACGAGCAGTTCTTC. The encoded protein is CASRQGSYEQFF.

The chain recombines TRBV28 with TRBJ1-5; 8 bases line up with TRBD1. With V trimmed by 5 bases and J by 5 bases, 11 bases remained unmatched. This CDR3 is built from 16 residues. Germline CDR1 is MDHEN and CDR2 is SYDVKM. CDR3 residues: CASSTWTGPLYQPQHF. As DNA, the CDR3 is TGTGCCAGCAGTACCTGGACAGGGCCATTATATCAGCCCCAGCATTTT.

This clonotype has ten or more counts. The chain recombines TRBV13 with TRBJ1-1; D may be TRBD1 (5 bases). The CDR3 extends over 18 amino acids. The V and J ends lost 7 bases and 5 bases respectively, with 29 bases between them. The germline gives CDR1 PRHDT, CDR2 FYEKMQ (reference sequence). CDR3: CASMMGFFWTLQGTEAFF. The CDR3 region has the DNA TGTGCCAGCATGATGGGTTTTTTTTGGACACTTCAGGGAACTGAAGCTTTCTTT.

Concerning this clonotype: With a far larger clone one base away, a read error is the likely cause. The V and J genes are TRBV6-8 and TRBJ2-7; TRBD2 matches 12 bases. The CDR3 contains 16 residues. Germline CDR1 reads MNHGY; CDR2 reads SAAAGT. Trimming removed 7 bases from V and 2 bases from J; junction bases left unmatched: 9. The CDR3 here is CASNLLAGGLTYEQYF. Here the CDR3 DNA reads TGTGCCAGCAACCTACTAGCGGGGGGCCTAACCTACGAGCAGTACTTC.

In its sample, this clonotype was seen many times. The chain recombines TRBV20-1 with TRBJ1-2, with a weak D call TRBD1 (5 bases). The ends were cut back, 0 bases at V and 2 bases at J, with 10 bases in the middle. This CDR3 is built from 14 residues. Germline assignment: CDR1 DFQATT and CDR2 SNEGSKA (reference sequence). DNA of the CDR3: TGCAGTGCTAGAGACAGGGTGAGAAACTATGGCTACACCTTC. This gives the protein CSARDRVRNYGYTF.

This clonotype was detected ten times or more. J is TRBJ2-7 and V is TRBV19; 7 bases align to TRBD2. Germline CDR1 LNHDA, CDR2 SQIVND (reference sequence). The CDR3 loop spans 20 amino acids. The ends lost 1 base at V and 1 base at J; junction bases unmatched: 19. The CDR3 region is CASSIVWTRGVAGESYEQYF. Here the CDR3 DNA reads TGTGCCAGTAGTATAGTTTGGACGCGTGGTGTGGCGGGAGAGTCCTACGAGCAGTACTTC.

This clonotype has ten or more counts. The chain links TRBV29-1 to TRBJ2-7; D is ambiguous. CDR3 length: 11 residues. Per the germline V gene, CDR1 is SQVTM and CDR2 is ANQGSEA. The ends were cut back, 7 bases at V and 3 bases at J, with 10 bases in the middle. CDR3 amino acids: CSARFDYEQYF. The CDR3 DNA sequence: TGCAGCGCCAGGTTCGACTACGAGCAGTACTTC.

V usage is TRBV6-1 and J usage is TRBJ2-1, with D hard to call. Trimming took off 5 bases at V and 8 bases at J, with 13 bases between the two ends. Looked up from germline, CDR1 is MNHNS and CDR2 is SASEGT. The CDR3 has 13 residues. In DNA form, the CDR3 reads TGTGCCAGCAGTTATACGAAAGCCCATGAGCAGTTCTTC. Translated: CASSYTKAHEQFF.

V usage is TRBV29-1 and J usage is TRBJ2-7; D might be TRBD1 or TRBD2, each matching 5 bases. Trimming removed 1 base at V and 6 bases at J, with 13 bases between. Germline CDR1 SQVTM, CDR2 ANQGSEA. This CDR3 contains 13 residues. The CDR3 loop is CSVEGGERVEQYF. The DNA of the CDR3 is TGCAGCGTTGAAGGAGGGGAGCGTGTCGAGCAGTACTTC.

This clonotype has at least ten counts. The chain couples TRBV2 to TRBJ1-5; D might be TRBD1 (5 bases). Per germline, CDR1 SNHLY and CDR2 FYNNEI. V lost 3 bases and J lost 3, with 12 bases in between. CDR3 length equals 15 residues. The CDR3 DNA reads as TGTGCCAGCAGTGACGGCAGGGTGGCCAATCAGCCCCAGCATTTT. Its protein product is CASSDGRVANQPQHF.

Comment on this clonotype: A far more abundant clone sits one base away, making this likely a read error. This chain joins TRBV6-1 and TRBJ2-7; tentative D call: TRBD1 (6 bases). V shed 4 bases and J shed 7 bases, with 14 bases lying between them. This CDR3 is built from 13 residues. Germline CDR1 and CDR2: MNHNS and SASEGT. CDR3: CASSGRQDNEQYF. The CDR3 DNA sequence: TGTGCCAGCAGTGGCCGACAGGACAATGAGCAGTACTTC.

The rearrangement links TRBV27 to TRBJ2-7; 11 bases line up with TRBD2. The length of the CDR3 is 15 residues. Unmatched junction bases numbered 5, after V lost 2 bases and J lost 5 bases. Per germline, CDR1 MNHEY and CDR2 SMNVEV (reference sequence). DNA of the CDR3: TGTGCCAGCAGTTTAACTAGCGGGGGCAGAGACGAGCAGTACTTC. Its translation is CASSLTSGGRDEQYF.

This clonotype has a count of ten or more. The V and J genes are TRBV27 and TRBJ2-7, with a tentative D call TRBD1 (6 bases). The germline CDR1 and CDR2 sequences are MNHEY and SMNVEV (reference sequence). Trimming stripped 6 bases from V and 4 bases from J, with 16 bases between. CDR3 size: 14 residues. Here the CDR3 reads CASRTTGFGYEQYF. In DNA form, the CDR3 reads TGTGCCAGCAGGACCACAGGGTTTGGGTACGAGCAGTACTTC.

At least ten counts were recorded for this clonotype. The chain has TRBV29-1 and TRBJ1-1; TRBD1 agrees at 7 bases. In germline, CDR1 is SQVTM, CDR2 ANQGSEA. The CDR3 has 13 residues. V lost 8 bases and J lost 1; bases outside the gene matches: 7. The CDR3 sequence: CSLMGQRNTEAFF. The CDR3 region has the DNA TGCAGCCTTATGGGACAGAGGAACACTGAAGCTTTCTTT.

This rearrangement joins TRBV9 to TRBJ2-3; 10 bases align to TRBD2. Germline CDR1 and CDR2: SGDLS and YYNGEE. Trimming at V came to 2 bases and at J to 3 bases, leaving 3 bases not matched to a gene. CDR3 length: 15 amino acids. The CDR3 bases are TGTGCCAGCAGCGTGGGAGCGGGGGGGACAGATACGCAGTATTTT. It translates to CASSVGAGGTDTQYF.